This T cell receptor beta chain comes out of a study of cytomegalovirus exposure and HLA in healthy donors. Study observations and caveats: The productive fraction for most TCR beta V segments was about 87% or about 30% in an earlier analysis.

A note on this clone: Its antigen is unknown.

The germline CDR1 and CDR2 sequences are MDHEN and SYDVKM. V shed 5 bases, J shed 4 bases, and the junction held 4 bases outside the gene matches. The CDR3 is 16 residues long. The primer mix had 60 Vbeta and 13 Jbeta primers. The data were produced by immunoSEQ multiplex PCR, yet TCRdb's version contains in-frame clones alone and is incomplete. The data hold fewer than 150,000 clones, with roughly four fifths observed a single time. The rearrangement uses TRBV28 and TRBJ2-1; 14 bases align to TRBD2. The receptor was isolated from a woman aged 45-65 years in good health and CMV-seronegative. The source material was PBMCs. The CDR3 loop reads CASSGLAGGNYNEQFF. The CDR3 nucleotides read TGTGCCAGCAGTGGACTAGCGGGGGGTAATTACAATGAGCAGTTCTTC.